This passage covers 9 T cell receptor beta chains from one sample sequenced in a study of blood T cell repertoires in COVID-19. Using immunoSEQ multiplex PCR, the repertoire was profiled, and TCRdb retains in-frame clones only, with some absent. The table shows 100,000 or so clones, with about nine tenths occurring only once. The sequencing input was peripheral blood. The receptor source for this set is a man aged 65 to 79 with acute or convalescent COVID-19.

The chain joins TRBV5-1 to TRBJ2-5; 14 bases align to TRBD2. Germline V CDR1 and CDR2: SGHRS, YFSETQ. V lost 5 bases to trimming and J lost 4 bases; unmatched junction nucleotides: 10. The CDR3 is 17 amino acids. This CDR3 reads CASSPGLAGEGVETQYF. The CDR3, as DNA: TGCGCCAGCAGTCCGGGACTAGCGGGAGAGGGTGTAGAGACCCAGTACTTC.

This clone was counted once. The CDR3 sequence: CASSQDPHNTEAFF. As DNA, the CDR3 is TGCGCCAGCAGCCAAGATCCCCATAACACTGAAGCTTTCTTT. The rearrangement joins TRBV4-1 to TRBJ1-1; D ambiguous. Germline loops: CDR1 MGHRA, CDR2 YSYEKL. V was cut by 0 bases and J by 2 bases, with 7 bases left in between. The CDR3 runs to 14 residues.

The V call is TRBV4-1, the J call TRBJ1-2; D perhaps matches TRBD1 (6 bases). The CDR3 runs 13 residues. Deletions cut 4 bases from V and 10 bases from J, with 16 bases between. Per the germline V gene, CDR1 is MGHRA and CDR2 is YSYEKL. The CDR3 protein is CASSRQQGGDYTF. CDR3 nucleotide sequence: TGCGCCAGCAGCCGCCAACAGGGAGGGGACTACACCTTC.

The chain employs TRBV27 and TRBJ2-7, with TRBD2 matching over 13 bases. V was clipped by 6 bases and J by 6 bases; unmatched bases: 5. This CDR3 spans 14 amino acids. CDR1 is MNHEY and CDR2 is SMNVEV in the germline V gene (reference sequence). CDR3 nucleotides: TGTGCCAGCAGCAGACTAGCGGGGGGATCCGAGCAGTACTTC. Protein: CASSRLAGGSEQYF.

The DNA of the CDR3 is TGTGCCAGCAGTTTATCAGCAGGAGGGCGGTGGGGAAACACCGGGGAGCTGTTTTTT. Its protein product is CASSLSAGGRWGNTGELFF. This chain uses TRBV27 with TRBJ2-2, with D possibly being TRBD2 (6 bases). From germline, CDR1 is MNHEY and CDR2 SMNVEV (reference sequence). CDR3 length: 19 amino acids. The V and J ends lost 0 bases and 2 bases respectively, with 19 bases between them.

This chain connects TRBV5-1 to TRBJ1-5; no clear D gene. Deletions cut 2 bases from V and 3 bases from J, with 12 bases between. Germline V CDR1 and CDR2: SGHRS, YFSETQ. The CDR3 spans 15 residues. CDR3 bases: TGCGCCAGCAGCTTAGCCGGGGTGGCCAATCAGCCCCAGCATTTT. This translates into CASSLAGVANQPQHF.

The V call is TRBV4-1, the J call TRBJ2-4, with 7 bases that match TRBD1. Germline CDR1 and CDR2: MGHRA and YSYEKL. Germline trimming cut 4 bases from V and 0 bases from J; bases unmatched to any gene: 12. CDR3 length equals 18 residues. The CDR3 is CASSPSPRQGSAKNIQYF. For the CDR3, the DNA is TGCGCCAGCAGCCCCTCCCCGCGACAGGGATCAGCCAAAAACATTCAGTACTTC.

The rearrangement joins TRBV7-6 to TRBJ2-1; the match to TRBD2 covers 9 bases. With V trimmed by 2 bases and J by 6 bases, 8 bases remained unmatched. The germline CDR1 and CDR2 sequences are SGHVS and FNYEAQ. The CDR3 has 16 residues. The CDR3 reads CASSLIAGGPINEQFF. CDR3 bases: TGTGCCAGCAGCTTAATCGCGGGAGGGCCTATCAATGAGCAGTTCTTC.

This clone was counted a few times. The V gene is TRBV11-2, the J gene TRBJ2-5, with D possibly being TRBD1 (5 bases). This CDR3 has 15 residues. Germline CDR1 and CDR2: SGHAT and FQNNGV. The V and J ends lost 1 base and 2 bases respectively, with 11 bases between them. The CDR3: CASSLAPTGQETQYF. CDR3 sequence (DNA): TGTGCCAGCAGCTTAGCCCCTACAGGTCAAGAGACCCAGTACTTC.